Presented here are 29 T cell receptor beta chains from one specimen sequenced in a study of control samples from healthy donors and cancer patients. Using immunoSEQ multiplex PCR, the repertoire was profiled, and TCRdb retains in-frame clones only, with some absent. The table lists about 100,000 clones, 87% of them singletons, with 18% in the top ten. The source material was blood. The receptors stem from a woman between 50 and 59 years old in good health.

This clone was found a few times. The chain couples TRBV24-1 to TRBJ2-7; D unclear. The V gene lost 0 bases and the J gene lost 6 bases, with 8 bases spanning the gap. Germline CDR1 is KGHDR and CDR2 is SFDVKD. The CDR3 runs 13 residues. The CDR3 region has the DNA TGTGCCACCAGTGATTTGAGGCCACTCGAGCAGTACGTC. The encoded protein is CATSDLRPLEQYV.

This clone occurred a few times. This chain connects TRBV19 to TRBJ2-3; unclear D gene. The V end was cut by 5 bases, the J end by 4 bases, with 13 bases between. Germline V CDR1 and CDR2: LNHDA, SQIVND (reference sequence). CDR3 length: 14 residues. CDR3 protein: CASSSGSVPDTQYF. CDR3 nucleotide sequence: TGTGCCAGTAGTTCGGGCTCGGTCCCAGATACGCAGTATTTT. The full variable domain, its missing parts supplied by reference TRBV19 and TRBJ2-3, is DGGITQSPKYLFRKEGQNVTLSCEQNLNHDAMYWYRQDPGQGLRLIYYSQIVNDFQKGDIAEGYSVSREKKESFPLTVTSAQKNPTAFYLCASSSGSVPDTQYFGPGTRLTVL.

With respect to this clone: Other DNA sequences of this sample code for an identical CDR3. The chain carries TRBV5-1 and TRBJ1-2; tentative D call: TRBD1 (5 bases). V lost 2 bases to trimming and J lost 6 bases, with 11 bases between them. CDR3 length equals 13 residues. The germline V gene encodes CDR1 SGHRS and CDR2 YFSETQ. CDR3 residues: CASSFGRGDGYTF. CDR3 DNA: TGCGCCAGCAGCTTCGGGCGGGGGGATGGCTACACCTTC.

DNA for the CDR3: TGTGCCAGTAGGCTACAGGGATCGGGTCAGCCCCAGCATTTT. Amino acids: CASRLQGSGQPQHF. The V gene is TRBV19, the J gene TRBJ1-5; D is perhaps TRBD1 (6 bases). The CDR3 loop spans 14 amino acids. Germline CDR1 LNHDA, CDR2 SQIVND (reference sequence). The V and J ends lost 6 bases and 6 bases respectively, with 15 bases between them.

The J gene is TRBJ1-2, the V gene TRBV27; 8 nucleotides align to TRBD1. Germline V lookup: CDR1 MNHEY, CDR2 SMNVEV (reference sequence). There are 15 residues in the CDR3. With V trimmed by 6 bases and J by 4 bases, 10 bases remained unmatched. CDR3 sequence reads: CASRTWTGLGYGYTF. The CDR3 nucleotides read TGTGCCAGCAGAACTTGGACAGGGTTGGGCTATGGCTACACCTTC.

CDR3 residues: CASSPQLGRIRDSGYTF. The CDR3 DNA reads as TGTGCCAGCAGCCCGCAATTGGGGAGGATCCGAGACTCTGGCTACACCTTC. V gene TRBV3-1 (or the pseudogene TRBV3-2) combines with J gene TRBJ1-2; the D is unclear. CDR1 and CDR2 from the germline V gene are LGHDT and YNNKEL (reference sequence). The germline V and J ends were trimmed by 4 bases and 7 bases, with 25 bases remaining between them. CDR3 size: 17 residues.

This clone occurred once. The chain links TRBV12-3 or TRBV12-4 to TRBJ1-2; unclear D gene. The CDR3 covers 13 residues. Trimming stripped 6 bases from V and 4 bases from J, with 12 bases between. CDR3 coding DNA: TGTGCCAGCAGCCTTCGACAAATCTATGGCTACACCTTC. Encoded protein: CASSLRQIYGYTF.

The J gene is TRBJ1-1, the V gene TRBV18; unclear D gene. CDR1 and CDR2 from the germline V gene are KGHSH and LQKENI. Deletions cut 4 bases from V and 0 bases from J, with 15 bases between. CDR3 size: 16 residues. The CDR3 bases are TGTGCCAGCTCACTCACCATCCTGGACTTGAACACTGAAGCTTTCTTT. This codes for CASSLTILDLNTEAFF. Supplemented by reference TRBV18 and TRBJ1-1, the full variable domain reads NAGVMQNPRHLVRRRGQEARLRCSPMKGHSHVYWYRQLPEEGLKFMVYLQKENIIDESGMPKERFSAEFPKEGPSILRIQQVVRGDSAAYFCASSLTILDLNTEAFFGQGTRLTVV.

The CDR3 loop reads CASRFKWGSYNEQFF. CDR3 nucleotides: TGTGCCAGCAGGTTTAAATGGGGGTCCTACAATGAGCAGTTCTTC. The chain links TRBV7-2 to TRBJ2-1; D is tentatively TRBD1 or TRBD2 (5 bases each). This CDR3 has 15 amino acids. Germline assignment: CDR1 SGHTA and CDR2 FQGNSA. Between the trimmed V and J ends, which lost 6 bases and 1 base, there was a span of 13 bases.

This chain connects TRBV6-5 to TRBJ2-5; D is possibly TRBD2 (6 bases). Germline V gives CDR1 MNHEY, CDR2 SVGAGI. Trimming cost V 2 bases and J 5 bases, with 15 bases left between them. The CDR3 totals 15 residues. Here the CDR3 DNA reads TGTGCCAGCAGTTACGGTCGCGGGATAATGGAGACCCAGTACTTC. It codes for CASSYGRGIMETQYF.

The CDR3 here is CSVGRHSYEQYF. The CDR3 region has the DNA TGCAGCGTAGGGCGGCACTCCTACGAGCAGTACTTC. V usage is TRBV29-1 and J usage is TRBJ2-7; no clear D gene. With 6 bases removed from V and 0 bases from J, the gap between germline ends came to 9 bases. The CDR3 sequence is 12 residues long. Germline V CDR1 and CDR2: SQVTM, ANQGSEA.

The CDR3 here is CASSLQTGGNTEAFF. The CDR3 region has the DNA TGTGCCAGCAGCTTACAGACAGGAGGTAACACTGAAGCTTTCTTT. This chain links TRBV7-8 with TRBJ1-1; TRBD1 might be the D (6 bases). V lost 2 bases, J lost 2 bases, and 12 bases lay in between. Germline lookup yields CDR1 SGHVS and CDR2 FQNEAQ. The CDR3 totals 15 residues.

The chain recombines TRBV30 with TRBJ1-2; D is uncertain. Trimming stripped 1 base from V and 2 bases from J, with 8 bases between. The germline gives CDR1 GTSNPN, CDR2 SVGIG (reference sequence). This CDR3 is 13 amino acids long. The DNA for the CDR3 is TGTGCCTGGAGTGCGGCTTTCAACTATGGCTACACCTTC. Translation gives CAWSAAFNYGYTF.

The rearrangement joins TRBV15 to TRBJ1-4; 9 bases agree with TRBD1. Per the germline V gene, CDR1 is LNHNV and CDR2 is YYDKDF (reference sequence). CDR3 size: 14 residues. Losses at the gene ends were 0 bases for V and 14 bases for J; bases not matched to a gene: 7. DNA for the CDR3: TGTGCCACCAGCAGAGATCAGGGGACAGGGTTTCTGTTTTTT. It translates to CATSRDQGTGFLFF.

V gene TRBV7-3 combines with J gene TRBJ2-7, with D tentatively TRBD1 or TRBD2 (5 bases each). The CDR3 has 19 amino acids. The V and J ends lost 8 bases and 0 bases respectively, with 29 bases between them. From germline, CDR1 is SGHTA and CDR2 FQGTGA. CDR3 residues: CASCVVRGGPGASSYEQYV. Here the CDR3 DNA reads TGTGCCAGCTGCGTGGTTCGGGGCGGCCCGGGCGCTTCCTCCTACGAGCAGTACGTC.

This clone has more than one count but fewer than ten. This chain connects TRBV10-1 to TRBJ2-3; no clear D gene. The germline V gene encodes CDR1 WNHNN and CDR2 SYGVQD (reference sequence). The CDR3 is 14 amino acids. V was shortened by 2 bases and J by 2 bases, with 8 bases between the two germline ends. CDR3 in amino acids: CASSEQVTTDTQYF. The CDR3 DNA is TGCGCCAGCAGTGAGCAGGTGACCACAGATACGCAGTATTTT.

This clone was seen a handful of times. The V gene is TRBV3-1 (or the pseudogene TRBV3-2), the J gene TRBJ2-1; no reliable D call. Germline-derived CDR1 and CDR2 are LGHDT and YNNKEL (reference sequence). Trimming left V 1 base short and J 9 bases short, with 7 bases between. There are 12 residues in the CDR3. The CDR3 DNA reads TGTGCCAGCAGCCAAGCGGATCTTGAGCAGTTCTTC. Its translation is CASSQADLEQFF.

The chain joins TRBV6-6 to TRBJ2-1; the match to TRBD2 covers 9 bases. The length of the CDR3 is 16 residues. The V gene's germline CDR1 is MNHNY and CDR2 SVGAGI (reference sequence). With V trimmed by 5 bases and J by 3 bases, 8 bases remained unmatched. CDR3 sequence reads: CASSNPSGNLYNEQFF. The DNA of the CDR3 is TGTGCCAGCAGTAATCCTAGCGGGAACCTCTACAATGAGCAGTTCTTC.

The chain couples TRBV11-2 to TRBJ2-2, with D possibly matching TRBD2 (6 bases). The CDR3 extends over 15 amino acids. V shed 6 bases and J shed 2 bases, with 13 bases lying between them. The germline gives CDR1 SGHAT, CDR2 FQNNGV. The CDR3 DNA is TGTGCCAGCAGGAAGACTGGACTAAACACCGGGGAGCTGTTTTTT. Amino acids: CASRKTGLNTGELFF. The full variable domain, rest sourced from reference TRBV11-2 and TRBJ2-2, is EAGVAQSPRYKIIEKRQSVAFWCNPISGHATLYWYQQILGQGPKLLIQFQNNGVVDDSQLPKDRFSAERLKGVDSTLKIQPAKLEDSAVYLCASRKTGLNTGELFFGEGSRLTVL.

This chain links TRBV6-6 with TRBJ1-4; TRBD1 agrees at 8 bases. The length of the CDR3 is 15 residues. Germline CDR1 is MNHNY and CDR2 is SVGAGI (reference sequence). V shed 6 bases, J shed 4 bases, and the junction held 7 bases outside the gene matches. The CDR3 nucleotides read TGTGCCAGCAGGGACGGGGGACAGGTTAATGAAAAACTGTTTTTT. Encoded protein: CASRDGGQVNEKLFF.

This chain links TRBV2 with TRBJ1-2, with 7 bases matching TRBD1. The CDR3 contains 14 residues. V was pared by 5 bases and J by 6 bases, with 9 bases of the junction left unmatched. CDR1 SNHLY and CDR2 FYNNEI come from the germline V gene. The CDR3, as DNA: TGTGCCAGCAGTCGATTACAGGGGCGGGATGGCTACACCTTC. Amino acid sequence: CASSRLQGRDGYTF.

J is TRBJ1-1 and V is TRBV14, with D possibly being TRBD1 (5 bases). This CDR3 has 11 amino acids. The V gene lost 4 bases and the J gene lost 7 bases, with 7 bases spanning the gap. Germline CDR1 and CDR2: SGHDN and FVKESK. The CDR3 bases are TGTGCCAGCAGCCTGGGACTTGAAGCTTTCTTT. It yields the protein CASSLGLEAFF.

The table lists this clone with a count of one. The chain links TRBV4-3 to TRBJ2-4, with D perhaps matching TRBD2 (5 bases). V shed 4 bases and J shed 2 bases, with 9 bases lying between them. The CDR3 totals 14 residues. Germline values: CDR1 LGHNA, CDR2 YSLEER. CDR3 region: CASSRLATKNIQYF. Here the CDR3 DNA reads TGCGCCAGCAGCCGCCTAGCTACCAAAAACATTCAGTACTTC.

V is TRBV9 and J is TRBJ1-2, with D maybe TRBD1 (5 bases). CDR1 and CDR2 (germline): SGDLS, YYNGEE. This CDR3 has 15 amino acids. Trimming removed 1 base at V and 6 bases at J, with 16 bases between. This CDR3 reads CASSVRDEFWNGYTF. DNA of the CDR3: TGTGCCAGCAGCGTAAGGGACGAGTTTTGGAATGGCTACACCTTC. The full variable domain, with the rest looked up from reference TRBV9 and TRBJ1-2, is DSGVTQTPKHLITATGQRVTLRCSPRSGDLSVYWYQQSLDQGLQFLIQYYNGEERAKGNILERFSAQQFPDLHSELNLSSLELGDSALYFCASSVRDEFWNGYTFGSGTRLTVV.

The chain links TRBV10-3 to TRBJ2-1; 8 bases line up with TRBD1. The V gene end was trimmed by 7 bases and the J gene end by 8 bases; junction bases not matched to a gene: 10. The CDR3 runs to 14 residues. CDR1 and CDR2 (germline): ENHRY, SYGVKD. This CDR3 is CAITAGGIGDEQFF. The CDR3, as DNA: TGTGCCATCACGGCAGGGGGCATCGGGGATGAGCAGTTCTTC.

V is TRBV19 and J is TRBJ1-1, with D maybe TRBD1 (5 bases). Trimming removed 5 bases at V and 1 base at J, with 17 bases between. The CDR3 covers 16 residues. Germline CDR1 LNHDA, CDR2 SQIVND (reference sequence). The CDR3 DNA is TGTGCCAGTAGTCCGACATTGACAGAATCGAACACTGAAGCTTTCTTT. Translation gives CASSPTLTESNTEAFF. The whole variable domain, filled in from reference TRBV19 and TRBJ1-1, reads DGGITQSPKYLFRKEGQNVTLSCEQNLNHDAMYWYRQDPGQGLRLIYYSQIVNDFQKGDIAEGYSVSREKKESFPLTVTSAQKNPTAFYLCASSPTLTESNTEAFFGQGTRLTVV.

The count of this clone is one. This sequence joins TRBV6-6 and TRBJ1-1, with D unresolved. The CDR3 loop spans 14 amino acids. V was pared by 3 bases and J by 6 bases, with 14 bases between. Germline assignment: CDR1 MNHNY and CDR2 SVGAGI (reference sequence). CDR3 coding DNA: TGTGCCAGCAGTTATCGTAAAGGGAAGGCTGAAGCTTTCTTT. This gives the protein CASSYRKGKAEAFF.

The chain joins TRBV6-6 to TRBJ2-5; D not resolved. The CDR3 spans 14 residues. The V end lost 6 bases, the J end lost 4 bases, and 15 bases lay between the germline ends. CDR1 and CDR2 from the germline V gene are MNHNY and SVGAGI (reference sequence). Written as DNA, the CDR3 is TGTGCCAGCAGGAATACACGGCCGTTAGAGACCCAGTACTTC. Translated: CASRNTRPLETQYF.

The rearrangement joins TRBV6-2 or TRBV6-3 to TRBJ1-4; possibly TRBD1 for D (6 bases). The CDR3 consists of 14 residues. V was pared by 5 bases and J by 4 bases, with 11 bases between. Germline assignment: CDR1 MNHEY and CDR2 SVGEGT. CDR3 residues: CASSPTGFNEKLFF. CDR3 in DNA: TGTGCCAGCAGTCCCACAGGGTTTAATGAAAAACTGTTTTTT.